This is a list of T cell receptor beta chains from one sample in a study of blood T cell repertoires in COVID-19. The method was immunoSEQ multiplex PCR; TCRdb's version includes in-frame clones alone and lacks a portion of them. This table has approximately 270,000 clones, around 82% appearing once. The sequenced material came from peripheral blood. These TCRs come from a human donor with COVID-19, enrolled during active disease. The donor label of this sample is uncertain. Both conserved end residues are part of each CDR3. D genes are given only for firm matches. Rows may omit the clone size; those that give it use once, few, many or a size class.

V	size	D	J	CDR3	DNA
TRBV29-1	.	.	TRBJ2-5	CSVVGRGVRETQYF	TGCAGCGTTGTCGGGCGGGGAGTCAGAGAGACCCAGTACTTC
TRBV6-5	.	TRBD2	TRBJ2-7	CASSYVGTSGYEQYF	TGTGCCAGCAGTTACGTCGGGACTAGCGGCTACGAGCAGTACTTC
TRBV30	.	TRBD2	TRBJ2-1	CAWSVPSRLAGVDEQFF	TGTGCCTGGAGTGTACCCTCGCGGCTAGCGGGAGTAGACGAGCAGTTCTTC
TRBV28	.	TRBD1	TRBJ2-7	CASSPPGQGSGGEQYF	TGTGCCAGCAGTCCCCCGGGACAGGGTAGCGGTGGCGAGCAGTACTTC
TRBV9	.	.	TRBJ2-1	CASSVPSSNEQFF	TGTGCCAGCAGCGTACCCTCTAGCAATGAGCAGTTCTTC
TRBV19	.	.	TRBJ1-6	CASSMEDSWYNSPLHF	TGTGCCAGTAGTATGGAGGACAGTTGGTATAATTCACCCCTCCACTTT
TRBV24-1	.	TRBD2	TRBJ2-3	CATSTSGRATDTQYF	TGTGCCACCAGTACTAGCGGGAGGGCGACAGATACGCAGTATTTT
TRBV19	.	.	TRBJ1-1	CASSMYKNTEAFF	TGTGCCAGTAGTATGTACAAGAACACTGAAGCTTTCTTT
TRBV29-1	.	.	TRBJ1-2	CSVSDSPQGYGYTF	TGCAGCGTTTCTGACAGCCCTCAGGGCTATGGCTACACCTTC
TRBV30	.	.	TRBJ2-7	CAWSIRGWEQYF	TGTGCCTGGAGTATTAGGGGCTGGGAGCAGTACTTC
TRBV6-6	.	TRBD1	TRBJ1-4	CASSYGQVSEKLFF	TGTGCCAGCAGTTACGGACAGGTCTCTGAAAAACTGTTTTTT
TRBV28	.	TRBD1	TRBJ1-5	CASSRDRDTNQPQHF	TGTGCCAGCAGTAGGGACAGGGACACGAATCAGCCCCAGCATTTT
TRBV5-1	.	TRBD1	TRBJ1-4	CASTQGAQGAREKLFF	TGCGCCAGCACCCAGGGGGCCCAGGGGGCGCGAGAAAAACTGTTTTTT
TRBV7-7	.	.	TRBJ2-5	CASSLASSLQETQYF	TGTGCTAGCAGCTTAGCTTCCTCACTTCAAGAGACCCAGTACTTC
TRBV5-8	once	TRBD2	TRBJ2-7	CASTPRGDEQYF	TGTGCCAGCACCCCTCGGGGGGACGAGCAGTACTTC
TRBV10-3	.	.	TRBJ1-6	CAISSTGFRDSPLHF	TGTGCCATCAGTTCGACGGGGTTCCGAGACTCACCCCTCCACTTT
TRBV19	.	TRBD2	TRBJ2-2	CASSIGSGGRPGELFF	TGTGCCAGTAGTATAGGTTCGGGAGGGAGACCCGGGGAGCTGTTTTTT
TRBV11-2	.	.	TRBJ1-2	CASSLDPGSYGYTF	TGTGCCAGCAGCTTAGATCCGGGGAGTTACGGCTACACCTTC
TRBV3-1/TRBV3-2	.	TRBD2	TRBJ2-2	CASSQGGAGPTGELFF	TGTGCCAGCAGCCAAGGGGGAGCGGGGCCGACCGGGGAGCTGTTTTTT
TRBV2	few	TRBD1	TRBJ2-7	CASRDRDRVGYYEQYF	TGTGCCAGCAGGGACAGGGATCGAGTTGGCTACTACGAGCAGTACTTC
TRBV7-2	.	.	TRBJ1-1	CASSLNRNTEAFF	TGTGCCAGCAGCTTAAACAGGAACACTGAAGCTTTCTTT
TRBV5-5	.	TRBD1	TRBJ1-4	CASSIQGAGDEKLFF	TGTGCCAGCAGTATCCAGGGGGCCGGTGATGAAAAACTGTTTTTT
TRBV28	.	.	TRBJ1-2	CSSSQASPGTNYGYTF	TGTTCGAGCTCCCAAGCATCCCCCGGGACAAACTATGGCTACACCTTC
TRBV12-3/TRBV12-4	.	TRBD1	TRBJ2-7	CASSIQGYEQYF	TGTGCCAGCAGTATACAGGGGTACGAGCAGTACTTC
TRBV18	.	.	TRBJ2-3	CASSPRVQALVGATDTQYF	TGTGCCAGCTCACCACGTGTCCAGGCTTTAGTAGGTGCCACAGATACGCAGTATTTT
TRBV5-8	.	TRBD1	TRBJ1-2	CASSFRQGYGYTF	TGTGCCAGCAGCTTCCGACAGGGTTATGGCTACACCTTC
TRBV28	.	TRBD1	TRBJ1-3	CASSIQGLRNTIYF	TGTGCCAGCAGTATACAGGGGTTAAGAAACACCATATATTTT
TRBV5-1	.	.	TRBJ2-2	CASSLGEISTGELFF	TGCGCCAGCAGCTTGGGGGAGATTAGCACCGGGGAGCTGTTTTTT
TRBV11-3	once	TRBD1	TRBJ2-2	CASRGGQGNTGELFF	TGTGCCAGCCGAGGGGGACAGGGAAACACCGGGGAGCTGTTTTTT
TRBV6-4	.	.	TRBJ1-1	CASSRDLNTEAFF	TGTGCCAGCAGCCGGGATTTGAACACTGAAGCTTTCTTT
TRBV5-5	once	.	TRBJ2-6	CASRDSSGANVLTF	TGTGCCAGCAGAGACAGCTCTGGGGCCAACGTCCTGACTTTC
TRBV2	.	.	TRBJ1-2	CASSEAMGGQLSGYTF	TGTGCCAGCAGTGAAGCTATGGGTGGACAATTGAGTGGCTACACCTTC
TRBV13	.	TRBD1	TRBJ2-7	CASSSFQDREDYEQYF	TGTGCCAGCAGCTCCTTTCAGGACAGGGAGGACTACGAGCAGTACTTC
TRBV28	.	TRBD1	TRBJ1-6	CAVAGTGASPLHF	TGTGCCGTAGCCGGGACAGGGGCTTCACCCCTCCACTTT
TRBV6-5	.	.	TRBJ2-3	CASRPRRASTDTQYF	TGTGCCAGCAGGCCTCGGCGGGCTAGCACAGATACGCAGTATTTT
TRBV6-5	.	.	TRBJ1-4	CASSYSRQTIHEKLFF	TGTGCCAGCAGTTACTCGAGACAGACAATACATGAAAAACTGTTTTTT
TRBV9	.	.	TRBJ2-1	CASSPRGRESNNEQFF	TGTGCCAGCAGCCCCCGGGGTAGGGAGAGCAACAATGAGCAGTTCTTC
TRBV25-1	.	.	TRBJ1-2	CASSDVRTSIDGYTF	TGTGCCAGCAGTGATGTCAGGACTTCGATCGATGGCTACACCTTC